These 18 T cell receptor beta chains were sequenced from one sample in a study of a mutant IDH1 vaccine in newly diagnosed glioma (dated by TCRdb to about 2021). No antigen has been assigned to these receptors. Receptor amplification or capture employed the immunoSEQ multiplex PCR assay. Sourced from immuneACCESS, this table was stored by TCRdb with only in-frame sequences that have V and J called. A share of the clones is absent; for the studies checked, an unresolved V gene accounts for under half, and the remainder has no known explanation. The sample contains around 30,000 clones, around 90% of them found a single time. In total, the top ten clones hold less than 25% of the sample. Interpreted using the paper, the time point label stands for: week 11, during vaccination. Every vaccine dose consisted of 300 ug of a 20-mer mutant IDH1 peptide in Montanide, administered subcutaneously together with topical imiquimod.

This specimen consisted of PBMCs, obtained from a glioma patient whose treatment included an IDH1 peptide vaccine. These receptors all stem from a man aged 18 to 29 with glioma.

A note on this clone: At one of its ends the junction is not consistent with the germline gene, which may arise from a read error. This chain connects TRBV7-7 to TRBJ2-3, with D maybe TRBD1 (6 bases). Germline V CDR1 and CDR2: SSHAT, FNYEAQ (reference sequence). The CDR3 loop spans 14 amino acids. In DNA form, the CDR3 reads TGTGCTAGCAGCCTAGGACAGCGCACAGATACGCAGTATTTT. This encodes CASSLGQRTDTQYF.

For the CDR3, the DNA is TGTGCCAGCAGCTCCCGGACAGGAAATCAGCCCCAGCATTTT. As protein: CASSSRTGNQPQHF. The chain employs TRBV7-2 and TRBJ1-5, with TRBD1 matching 7 bases. Germline CDR1 reads SGHTA; CDR2 reads FQGNSA. The CDR3 length is 14 residues. V was pared by 4 bases and J by 4 bases, with 4 bases of the junction left unmatched.

The CDR3 DNA reads as TGTGCCACCACTAGGGAGTTCGGGCAGCCCCAGCATTTT. It translates to CATTREFGQPQHF. The J gene is TRBJ1-5, the V gene TRBV28, with D unclear. V lost 10 bases, J lost 7 bases, and 17 bases lay in between. CDR1 and CDR2 from the germline V gene are MDHEN and SYDVKM. CDR3 length: 13 amino acids. Variable domain in full (rest from reference TRBV28 and TRBJ1-5): DVKVTQSSRYLVKRTGEKVFLECVQDMDHENMFWYRQDPGLGLRLIYFSYDVKMKEKGDIPEGYSVSREKKERFSLILESASTNQTSMYLCATTREFGQPQHFGDGTRLSIL.

The chain has TRBV19 and TRBJ1-1; D may be TRBD1 (6 bases). Trimming cost V 6 bases and J 6 bases, with 20 bases left between them. CDR3 length: 15 amino acids. Germline CDR1 LNHDA, CDR2 SQIVND (reference sequence). CDR3 nucleotides: TGTGCCAGTAGCCCTGAGGGGCACAGGGCAGCTGAAGCTTTCTTT. Translation: CASSPEGHRAAEAFF.

The chain is built from TRBV9 and TRBJ2-5; a possible D gene is TRBD1 (6 bases). The V gene lost 3 bases and the J gene lost 2 bases, with 14 bases spanning the gap. The CDR3 has 15 residues. From germline, CDR1 is SGDLS and CDR2 YYNGEE. This chain's CDR3 is CASSEGVLGQETQYF. The CDR3 nucleotides are TGTGCCAGCAGCGAGGGGGTCCTGGGACAAGAGACCCAGTACTTC. Together with reference TRBV9 and TRBJ2-5, the CDR3 gives the full variable domain: DSGVTQTPKHLITATGQRVTLRCSPRSGDLSVYWYQQSLDQGLQFLIQYYNGEERAKGNILERFSAQQFPDLHSELNLSSLELGDSALYFCASSEGVLGQETQYFGPGTRLLVL.

The chain has TRBV28 and TRBJ1-4, with D unresolved. Trimming took off 6 bases at V and 0 bases at J, with 11 bases between the two ends. CDR3 length: 15 residues. Germline V gene lookup returns CDR1 MDHEN and CDR2 SYDVKM. The CDR3 nucleotides read TGTGCCAGCAGGTCTTACTTAACAACTAATGAAAAACTGTTTTTT. Its protein product is CASRSYLTTNEKLFF.

This sequence joins TRBV6-4 and TRBJ2-2; D is ambiguous. Looked up from germline, CDR1 is MRHNA and CDR2 is SNTAGT. Trimming pared 7 bases from V and 3 bases from J, leaving 12 bases between. This CDR3 spans 14 amino acids. The CDR3 DNA is TGTGCCAGCACCGATAATCCGGACACCGGGGAGCTGTTTTTT. It encodes CASTDNPDTGELFF.

This clone has more than one count but fewer than ten. This chain uses TRBV9 with TRBJ2-3; possibly TRBD2 for D (6 bases). V lost 1 base, J lost 5 bases, and 11 bases lay in between. Germline V lookup: CDR1 SGDLS, CDR2 YYNGEE. There are 14 residues in the CDR3. The CDR3 DNA is TGTGCCAGCAGCGTATTGACGGGAGAAGATACGCAGTATTTT. This encodes CASSVLTGEDTQYF.

The chain recombines TRBV5-1 with TRBJ1-1; perhaps TRBD1 as D (5 bases). Trimming removed 4 bases from V and 5 bases from J, with 15 bases in between. This CDR3 is 14 amino acids long. Germline CDR1 is SGHRS and CDR2 is YFSETQ. This chain's CDR3 is CASSTRVSATEAFF. In DNA, the CDR3 is TGCGCCAGCAGCACCAGGGTTTCTGCAACTGAAGCTTTCTTT.

The V gene is TRBV6-1, the J gene TRBJ2-5, with 8 bases matching TRBD2. J was trimmed by 4 bases and V by 7 bases; bases with no gene match: 11. This CDR3 region has 15 residues. The germline V gene has CDR1 MNHNS and CDR2 SASEGT. In DNA form, the CDR3 reads TGTGCCAGCACGCGGGGGGCGGGAGAGGTAGAGACCCAGTACTTC. As protein: CASTRGAGEVETQYF.

This clone was counted a single time. The CDR3 spells CASSQEARGDYGYTF. In DNA, the CDR3 is TGCGCCAGCAGCCAAGAGGCGAGAGGGGACTATGGCTACACCTTC. V and J are TRBV4-1 and TRBJ1-2; tentatively, D is TRBD1 (5 bases). The CDR3 spans 15 residues. V dropped 0 bases and J dropped 3 bases, with 11 bases sitting between them. Germline V CDR1 and CDR2: MGHRA, YSYEKL.

The chain links TRBV9 to TRBJ2-7; tentative D call: TRBD2 (6 bases). In germline, CDR1 is SGDLS, CDR2 YYNGEE. The length of the CDR3 is 15 residues. The ends were cut back, 3 bases at V and 7 bases at J, with 20 bases in the middle. CDR3 in DNA: TGTGCCAGCAGCGGAACCGGGACTTCTGAGGGGGAGCAGTACTTC. As protein: CASSGTGTSEGEQYF.

DNA for the CDR3: TGTGCCAGCACCCCCGGTAAAAACATTCAGTACTTC. Translated, it gives CASTPGKNIQYF. V gene TRBV25-1 combines with J gene TRBJ2-4; no reliable D call. Germline loops: CDR1 MGHDK, CDR2 SYGVNS. The CDR3 consists of 12 residues. V was clipped by 7 bases and J by 4 bases, with 8 bases between them.

The rearrangement joins TRBV6-1 to TRBJ2-3; 7 nucleotides align to TRBD1. The CDR3 runs to 15 residues. With V trimmed by 7 bases and J by 0 bases, 7 bases remained unmatched. The germline gives CDR1 MNHNS, CDR2 SASEGT. The CDR3 here is CASMRQGISTDTQYF. The CDR3 nucleotides read TGTGCCAGCATGCGACAGGGTATTAGCACAGATACGCAGTATTTT.

The chain is built from TRBV9 and TRBJ2-3; 7 positions agree with TRBD1. Germline CDR1 reads SGDLS; CDR2 reads YYNGEE. With 1 base clipped from V and 6 bases from J, the junction kept 8 bases outside the gene matches. The CDR3 is 15 amino acids. DNA for the CDR3: TGTGCCAGCAGCGTAACCAGACAGGGATGGGATACGCAGTATTTT. This codes for CASSVTRQGWDTQYF.

V and J are TRBV27 and TRBJ1-1; maybe TRBD1 (5 bases). The CDR3 runs 13 residues. V was cut by 6 bases and J by 3 bases, with 11 bases left in between. CDR1 and CDR2 (germline): MNHEY, SMNVEV (reference sequence). CDR3 protein: CASRGRKYTEAFF. CDR3 nucleotide sequence: TGTGCCAGCAGGGGACGGAAATACACTGAAGCTTTCTTT.

The V gene is TRBV6-5, the J gene TRBJ1-1, with D maybe TRBD1 (6 bases). CDR3 length: 14 amino acids. Trimming shortened V by 4 bases and J by 1 base, and 10 bases separated the two germline ends. The germline V gene has CDR1 MNHEY and CDR2 SVGAGI. DNA of the CDR3: TGTGCCAGCAGTTCAACAGGGCGGAACACTGAAGCTTTCTTT. Protein: CASSSTGRNTEAFF.

V usage is TRBV30 and J usage is TRBJ2-3; the D is unclear. The germline V gene encodes CDR1 GTSNPN and CDR2 SVGIG (reference sequence). There are 16 residues in the CDR3. Between the trimmed V and J ends, which lost 1 base and 0 bases, there was a span of 14 bases. DNA for the CDR3: TGTGCCTGGAGTGGGTTCAGTGCGGATAGCACAGATACGCAGTATTTT. Translation: CAWSGFSADSTDTQYF. Complete variable domain (other parts from reference TRBV30 and TRBJ2-3): SQTIHQWPATLVQPVGSPLSLECTVEGTSNPNLYWYRQAAGRGLQLLFYSVGIGQISSEVPQNLSASRPQDRQFILSSKKLLLSDSGFYLCAWSGFSADSTDTQYFGPGTRLTVL.